Following are 23 T cell receptor beta chains from one sample sequenced in a study of blood T cell repertoires in COVID-19. Clones were read by immunoSEQ multiplex PCR, and TCRdb kept only the in-frame ones, dropping some. The table shows over 200,000 clones, with about four fifths occurring only once. The sequenced material came from peripheral blood. Receptors were obtained from a man aged 50-60 years with active or convalescent COVID-19.

The rearrangement joins TRBV20-1 to TRBJ2-1, with 7 bases aligning to TRBD2. There are 11 residues in the CDR3. Trimming took 6 bases from V and 5 from J; bases not matched to a gene: 1. Germline V gives CDR1 DFQATT, CDR2 SNEGSKA (reference sequence). The CDR3 is CSAGLNNEQFF. DNA of the CDR3: TGCAGTGCGGGACTAAACAATGAGCAGTTCTTC.

V is TRBV6-5 and J is TRBJ2-3, with 7 bases identical to TRBD2. The CDR3 runs 13 residues. Germline lookup yields CDR1 MNHEY and CDR2 SVGAGI. Trimming at V came to 7 bases and at J to 15 bases, leaving 16 bases not matched to a gene. Here the CDR3 reads CASTLLNWDYQYF. The CDR3 bases are TGTGCCAGCACCCTCCTGAACTGGGACTATCAATATTTT.

The CDR3 is CASSSLLAGLNNEQFF. The CDR3 bases are TGTGCCAGCAGTTCCCTACTAGCGGGCCTAAACAATGAGCAGTTCTTC. The V gene is TRBV6-6, the J gene TRBJ2-1, with 9 bases that match TRBD2. Germline CDR1 reads MNHNY; CDR2 reads SVGAGI (reference sequence). This CDR3 is 16 amino acids long. J gave up 5 bases and V 4 bases, and 9 bases lay outside the gene matches.

This chain links TRBV21-1 with TRBJ2-2; TRBD2 reflects the table's D call only, with no check against the DNA. TRBV21-1 is a pseudogene segment. CDR3 size: 15 residues. The CDR3 sequence is CASSTTGRGSGELFF. Written as DNA, the CDR3 is TGTGCCAGCAGCACTACCGGGAGGGGTTCCGGGGAGCTGTTTTTT.

V gene TRBV10-3 combines with J gene TRBJ1-2, with 8 bases matching TRBD1. V shed 7 bases, J shed 3 bases, and the junction held 10 bases outside the gene matches. The germline CDR1 and CDR2 sequences are ENHRY and SYGVKD. This CDR3 has 15 residues. CDR3: CAITGTEDRDYGYTF. The CDR3, as DNA: TGTGCCATCACCGGAACAGAGGACAGGGACTATGGCTACACCTTC.

Remarks on this clone: Other DNA sequences of this sample code for an identical CDR3. The chain is built from TRBV11-2 and TRBJ1-2; the D is unclear. Germline V gene lookup returns CDR1 SGHAT and CDR2 FQNNGV. The CDR3 runs 13 residues. The V end lost 5 bases, the J end lost 5 bases, and 12 bases lay between the germline ends. The DNA of the CDR3 is TGTGCCAGCAGCATAAGAGGGAGGTATGGCTACACCTTC. This sequence encodes CASSIRGRYGYTF.

This chain connects TRBV3-1 (or the pseudogene TRBV3-2) to TRBJ2-2, with 10 bases matching TRBD2. The germline gives CDR1 LGHDT, CDR2 YNNKEL (reference sequence). The trim removed 2 bases at V and 4 bases at J, leaving 1 base unmatched. The CDR3 covers 15 residues. DNA of the CDR3: TGTGCCAGCAGCCAATCTAGCGGGGGCACCGGGGAGCTGTTTTTT. It specifies CASSQSSGGTGELFF.

The V gene is TRBV6-5, the J gene TRBJ2-5; 8 bases match TRBD2. CDR1 is MNHEY, CDR2 SVGAGI, per germline. Losses at the gene ends were 2 bases for V and 5 bases for J; bases not matched to a gene: 7. CDR3 length: 15 residues. This chain's CDR3 is CASSYGAGGGETQYF. CDR3 sequence (DNA): TGTGCCAGCAGTTACGGCGCGGGGGGCGGGGAGACCCAGTACTTC.

The chain combines TRBV4-1 with TRBJ2-5; D possibly corresponds to TRBD2 (5 bases). The CDR3 covers 16 residues. The ends were cut back, 0 bases at V and 2 bases at J, with 13 bases in the middle. Looked up from germline, CDR1 is MGHRA and CDR2 is YSYEKL. The CDR3 spells CASSQDRDQLQETQYF. The CDR3, as DNA: TGCGCCAGCAGCCAAGACCGGGATCAACTGCAAGAGACCCAGTACTTC.

The chain is built from TRBV2 and TRBJ2-2; no reliable D call. Germline V lookup: CDR1 SNHLY, CDR2 FYNNEI. This CDR3 has 13 residues. Trimming pared 6 bases from V and 6 bases from J, leaving 11 bases between. This chain's CDR3 is CASSRRVAGELFF. For the CDR3, the DNA is TGTGCCAGCAGCCGTCGGGTTGCCGGGGAGCTGTTTTTT.

This chain links TRBV3-1 (or the pseudogene TRBV3-2) with TRBJ1-1; 8 nucleotides align to TRBD1. CDR1 and CDR2 (germline): LGHDT, YNNKEL (reference sequence). This CDR3 is built from 13 residues. V trimming: 4 bases; J trimming: 10 bases; junction bases outside the gene matches: 8. The CDR3 coding sequence is TGTGCCAGCAGCCCCGGACAGGGTCTTCTAGCTTTCTTT. It is translated as CASSPGQGLLAFF.

The chain couples TRBV5-1 to TRBJ1-1; D might be TRBD1 (6 bases). Trimming left V 8 bases short and J 1 base short, with 18 bases between. This CDR3 has 15 residues. Germline CDR1 SGHRS, CDR2 YFSETQ. CDR3: CASPKYRAPNTEAFF. The DNA for the CDR3 is TGCGCCAGTCCTAAATACAGGGCGCCGAACACTGAAGCTTTCTTT. Using reference TRBV5-1 and TRBJ1-1 for the parts outside the CDR3, the full variable domain is KAGVTQTPRYLIKTRGQQVTLSCSPISGHRSVSWYQQTPGQGLQFLFEYFSETQRNKGNFPGRFSGRQFSNSRSEMNVSTLELGDSALYLCASPKYRAPNTEAFFGQGTRLTVV.

The genes are TRBV11-2 and TRBJ2-7, with 8 bases identical to TRBD1. The ends lost 5 bases at V and 4 bases at J; junction bases unmatched: 7. Germline loops: CDR1 SGHAT, CDR2 FQNNGV. CDR3 size: 14 residues. The CDR3 sequence is CASSLGQGAYEQYF. CDR3 coding DNA: TGTGCCAGCAGCCTAGGACAGGGTGCATACGAGCAGTACTTC.

The chain is built from TRBV5-8 and TRBJ1-6; D gene uncertain. This CDR3 contains 18 residues. V shed 0 bases and J shed 1 base, with 14 bases lying between them. Germline V gene sequence: CDR1 SGHTS, CDR2 YDEGEE. The CDR3 bases are TGTGCCAGCAGCTTGGGACCTAGTGAGGGTTCCTATAATTCACCCCTCCACTTT. Translation gives CASSLGPSEGSYNSPLHF.

This clone has just one count. The V and J genes are TRBV5-4 and TRBJ2-1; D gene ambiguous. CDR1 is SGHNT, CDR2 YYREEE, per germline (reference sequence). The CDR3 is 14 amino acids. V was cut by 4 bases and J by 7 bases, with 15 bases left in between. For the CDR3, the DNA is TGTGCCAGCAGCCCGATGATCTCCCGGAATGAGCAGTTCTTC. Its translation: CASSPMISRNEQFF.

This clone was seen once. This chain connects TRBV4-3 to TRBJ2-1; D not resolved. Trimming stripped 0 bases from V and 9 bases from J, with 15 bases between. In germline, CDR1 is LGHNA, CDR2 YSLEER. This CDR3 is 15 amino acids long. The CDR3 DNA follows: TGCGCCAGCAGCCAAGACCCCCTTGAGCTTGTTGAGCAGTTCTTC. This encodes CASSQDPLELVEQFF.

This sequence joins TRBV28 and TRBJ2-7; tentatively, D is TRBD2 (5 bases). The V end was cut by 10 bases, the J end by 1 base, with 11 bases between. The CDR3 loop spans 12 amino acids. Germline loops: CDR1 MDHEN, CDR2 SYDVKM. Written as DNA, the CDR3 is TGTGCCACCAGGACGGGGTCCTACGAGCAGTACTTC. The encoded protein is CATRTGSYEQYF. Variable domain in full (rest from reference TRBV28 and TRBJ2-7): DVKVTQSSRYLVKRTGEKVFLECVQDMDHENMFWYRQDPGLGLRLIYFSYDVKMKEKGDIPEGYSVSREKKERFSLILESASTNQTSMYLCATRTGSYEQYFGPGTRLTVT.

The J gene is TRBJ2-2, the V gene TRBV5-1, with a possible D match to TRBD1 (6 bases). The CDR3 consists of 15 residues. V was shortened by 4 bases and J by 7 bases, with 17 bases between the two germline ends. Germline CDR1 SGHRS, CDR2 YFSETQ. CDR3 DNA sequence: TGCGCCAGCAGCCTCCAAACAGGGTTTGACGGGGAGCTGTTTTTT. This sequence encodes CASSLQTGFDGELFF.

This clone was seen a few times. V and J are TRBV7-8 and TRBJ1-3; perhaps TRBD1 as D (6 bases). The CDR3 has 18 residues. V shed 0 bases and J shed 2 bases, with 17 bases lying between them. CDR1 is SGHVS and CDR2 is FQNEAQ in the germline V gene. CDR3 protein: CASSLASKGGATGNTIYF. The DNA for the CDR3 is TGTGCCAGCAGCTTAGCCTCCAAGGGGGGGGCGACTGGAAACACCATATATTTT.

V is TRBV2 and J is TRBJ1-6, with a tentative D call TRBD1 (5 bases). Trimming took off 1 base at V and 3 bases at J, with 16 bases between the two ends. CDR1 is SNHLY and CDR2 is FYNNEI in the germline V gene. The CDR3 loop spans 18 amino acids. This CDR3 reads CASSEGFGGTGYNSPLHF. CDR3 in DNA: TGTGCCAGCAGTGAAGGATTCGGGGGAACGGGCTATAATTCACCCCTCCACTTT.

Comments on this clone: At one of its ends the junction is not consistent with the germline gene, which may arise from a read error. The V gene is TRBV6-2 or TRBV6-3, the J gene TRBJ1-5; D may be TRBD1 (6 bases). This CDR3 is built from 17 residues. CDR1 is MNHEY, CDR2 SVGEGT, per germline. This CDR3 reads CASTYSRGTHSNQPQHF. The CDR3 nucleotides are TGTGCCAGCACTTACAGTCGTGGGACACATAGCAATCAGCCCCAGCATTTT.

This clone has ten or more counts. Here the CDR3 reads CASSQEGGALSYNEQFF. The CDR3 region has the DNA TGTGCCAGCAGCCAAGAAGGAGGGGCCCTCTCCTACAATGAGCAGTTCTTC. This chain joins TRBV4-2 and TRBJ2-1; D may be TRBD2 (6 bases). The CDR3 extends over 17 amino acids. CDR1 LGHNA and CDR2 YNFKEQ come from the germline V gene. The V end lost 0 bases, the J end lost 0 bases, and 12 bases lay between the germline ends.

The chain couples TRBV5-5 to TRBJ2-7; a weak D match, TRBD1 (6 bases). The V and J ends lost 0 bases and 3 bases respectively, with 13 bases between them. This CDR3 is 15 amino acids long. Looked up from germline, CDR1 is SGHKS and CDR2 is YYEKEE (reference sequence). CDR3 in amino acids: CASSLAPGAFYEQYF. The CDR3 bases are TGTGCCAGCAGCTTGGCCCCAGGGGCCTTCTACGAGCAGTACTTC.